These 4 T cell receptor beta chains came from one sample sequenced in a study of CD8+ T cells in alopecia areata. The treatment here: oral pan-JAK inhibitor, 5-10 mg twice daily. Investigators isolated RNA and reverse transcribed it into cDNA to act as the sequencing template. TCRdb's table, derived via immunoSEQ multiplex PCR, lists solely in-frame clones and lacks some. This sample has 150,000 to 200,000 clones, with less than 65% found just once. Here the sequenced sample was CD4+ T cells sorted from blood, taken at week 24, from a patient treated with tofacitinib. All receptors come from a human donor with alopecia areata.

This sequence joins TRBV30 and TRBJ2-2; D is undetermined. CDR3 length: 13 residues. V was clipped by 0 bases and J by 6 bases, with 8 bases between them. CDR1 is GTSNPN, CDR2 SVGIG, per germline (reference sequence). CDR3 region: CAWSVKRAGELFF. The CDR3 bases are TGTGCCTGGAGTGTAAAACGGGCCGGGGAGCTGTTTTTT.

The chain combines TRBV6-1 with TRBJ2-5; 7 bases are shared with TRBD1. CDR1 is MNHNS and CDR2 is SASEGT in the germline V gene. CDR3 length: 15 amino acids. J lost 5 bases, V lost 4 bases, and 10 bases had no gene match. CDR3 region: CASSGTGKGRETQYF. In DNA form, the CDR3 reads TGTGCCAGCAGTGGGACAGGCAAAGGCCGGGAGACCCAGTACTTC.

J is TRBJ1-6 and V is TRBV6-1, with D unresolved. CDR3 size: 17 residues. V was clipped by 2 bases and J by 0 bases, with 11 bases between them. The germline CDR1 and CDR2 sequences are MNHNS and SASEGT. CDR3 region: CASSELVGSSYNSPLHF. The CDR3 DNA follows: TGTGCCAGCAGTGAATTGGTAGGGAGCTCCTATAATTCACCCCTCCACTTT.

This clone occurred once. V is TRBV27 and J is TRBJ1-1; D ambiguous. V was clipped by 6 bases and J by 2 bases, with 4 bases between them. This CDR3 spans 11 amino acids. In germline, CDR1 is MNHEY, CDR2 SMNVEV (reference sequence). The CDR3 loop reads CASRTNTEAFF. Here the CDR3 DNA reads TGTGCCAGCAGGACCAACACTGAAGCTTTCTTT.